This entry is about one T cell receptor (beta chain). The antigen is undetermined. This entry belongs to a study of T cell responses to AZD1222 COVID-19 vaccine. Study conclusions and caveats: Across spike, vaccine-associated CD4 TCRs were found, dominant at 160-218 and 743-854. Clonal diversity was possibly underestimated; the donors were predominantly white British and more often female. The study identified only five to seven AZD1222 recipients as seropositive at baseline.

Profiling relied on immunoSEQ multiplex PCR, and the TCRdb table lists in-frame clones only, not all of them. In the table there are approximately 100,000 clones, 93% of which are singletons. The CDR3 loop spans 12 amino acids. V was clipped by 6 bases and J by 10 bases, with 13 bases between them. Material: peripheral blood, obtained on day 0 of AZD1222 vaccination. The sequence came from an adult in good health. The chain combines TRBV12-3 or TRBV12-4 with TRBJ2-1; D is possibly TRBD1 or TRBD2 (6 bases each). The CDR3 DNA is TGTGCCAGCAGCCGTGTGGGGGGCGAGCAGTTCTTC. Its translation: CASSRVGGEQFF.